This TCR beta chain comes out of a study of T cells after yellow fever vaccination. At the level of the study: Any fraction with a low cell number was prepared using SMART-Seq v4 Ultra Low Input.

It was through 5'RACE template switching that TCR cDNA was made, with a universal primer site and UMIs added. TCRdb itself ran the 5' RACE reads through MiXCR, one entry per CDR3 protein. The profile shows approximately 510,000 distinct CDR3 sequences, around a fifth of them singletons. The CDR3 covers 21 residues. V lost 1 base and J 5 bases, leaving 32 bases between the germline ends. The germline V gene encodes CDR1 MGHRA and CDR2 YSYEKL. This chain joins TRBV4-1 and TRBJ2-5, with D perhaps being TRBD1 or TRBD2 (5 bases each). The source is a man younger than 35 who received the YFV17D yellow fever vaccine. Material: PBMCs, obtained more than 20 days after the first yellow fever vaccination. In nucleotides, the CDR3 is TGCGCCAGCAGCCAAGGGCCGGATCAAGGGACCCTCATGACGGGGTCCGAGACCCAGTACTTC. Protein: CASSQGPDQGTLMTGSETQYF.